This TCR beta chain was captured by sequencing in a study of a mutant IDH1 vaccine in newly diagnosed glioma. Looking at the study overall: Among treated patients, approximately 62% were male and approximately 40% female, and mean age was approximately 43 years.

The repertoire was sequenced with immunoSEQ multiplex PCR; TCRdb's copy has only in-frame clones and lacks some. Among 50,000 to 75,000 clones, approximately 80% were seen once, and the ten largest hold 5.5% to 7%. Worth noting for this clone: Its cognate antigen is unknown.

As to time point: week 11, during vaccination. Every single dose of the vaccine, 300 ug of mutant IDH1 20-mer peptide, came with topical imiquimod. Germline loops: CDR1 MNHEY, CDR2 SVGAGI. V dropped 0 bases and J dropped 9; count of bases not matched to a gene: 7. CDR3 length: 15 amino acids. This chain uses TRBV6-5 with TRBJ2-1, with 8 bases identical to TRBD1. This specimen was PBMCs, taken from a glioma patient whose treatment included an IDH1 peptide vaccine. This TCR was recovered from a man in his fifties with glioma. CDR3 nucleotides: TGTGCCAGCAGTTACTCGCCGGGGACAGGAGGTGAGCAGTTCTTC. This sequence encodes CASSYSPGTGGEQFF.